One sample yielded the 15 T cell receptor beta chains listed below, sequenced in a study of blood T cell repertoires in COVID-19. Produced via immunoSEQ multiplex PCR; TCRdb's table is partial and in-frame only. Of hundreds of thousands of clones in the sample, about nine tenths were seen once. Input material: peripheral blood. The source of these receptors is a woman aged 25-40 years with active or convalescent COVID-19.

This chain connects TRBV6-2 or TRBV6-3 to TRBJ2-5; D possibly corresponds to TRBD1 (6 bases). The germline V and J ends were trimmed by 4 bases and 2 bases, with 14 bases remaining between them. This CDR3 contains 15 residues. Germline CDR1 is MNHEY and CDR2 is SVGEGT. CDR3: CASSSLRQEQETQYF. The CDR3 region has the DNA TGTGCCAGCAGTTCCCTACGACAGGAGCAAGAGACCCAGTACTTC.

The chain joins TRBV9 to TRBJ2-2, with TRBD2 matching over 8 bases. The ends lost 0 bases at V and 6 bases at J; junction bases unmatched: 1. The germline V gene encodes CDR1 SGDLS and CDR2 YYNGEE. There are 14 residues in the CDR3. The CDR3 is CASSVATSAGELFF. In DNA form, the CDR3 reads TGTGCCAGCAGCGTAGCGACTAGCGCCGGGGAGCTGTTTTTT.

The chain employs TRBV4-1 and TRBJ1-4; the D gene is possibly TRBD1 (5 bases). CDR1 is MGHRA and CDR2 is YSYEKL in the germline V gene. The CDR3 extends over 15 amino acids. Trimming left V 3 bases short and J 6 bases short, with 14 bases between. As DNA, the CDR3 is TGCGCCAGCAGCCAGTCAGGGAAAGGGGATGAAAAACTGTTTTTT. The encoded protein is CASSQSGKGDEKLFF.

The chain carries TRBV5-1 and TRBJ1-6, with D maybe TRBD1 (6 bases). Germline V lookup: CDR1 SGHRS, CDR2 YFSETQ. This CDR3 is 14 amino acids long. The V end was cut by 2 bases, the J end by 7 bases, with 10 bases between. The CDR3 sequence is CASSFDRSNSPLHF. Here the CDR3 DNA reads TGCGCCAGCAGCTTCGACAGGAGCAATTCACCCCTCCACTTT.

The table lists this clone with a few counts. The chain links TRBV5-1 to TRBJ1-1; D perhaps matches TRBD1 (5 bases). CDR1 and CDR2 from the germline V gene are SGHRS and YFSETQ. CDR3 length: 15 residues. Trimming removed 6 bases at V and 0 bases at J, with 15 bases between. The chain's CDR3 is CASKQDADMNTEAFF. The CDR3 region has the DNA TGCGCCAGCAAACAGGACGCCGACATGAACACTGAAGCTTTCTTT.

The chain combines TRBV5-4 with TRBJ2-4, with 11 bases that match TRBD2. V was pared by 1 base and J by 9 bases, with 18 bases of the junction left unmatched. CDR1 SGHNT and CDR2 YYREEE come from the germline V gene (reference sequence). The CDR3 runs 19 residues. The DNA of the CDR3 is TGTGCCAGCAGCTTGCGCAGAGCAACTAGCGGGAGTAAGAGTGGCATTCAGTACTTC. Its protein is CASSLRRATSGSKSGIQYF. The whole variable domain, remainder taken from reference TRBV5-4 and TRBJ2-4, is ETGVTQSPTHLIKTRGQQVTLRCSSQSGHNTVSWYQQALGQGPQFIFQYYREEENGRGNFPPRFSGLQFPNYSSELNVNALELDDSALYLCASSLRRATSGSKSGIQYFGAGTRLSVL.

The CDR3 DNA reads as TGTGCCAGCAGTTTATCAGGTGGCGGGTACTATGGCTACACCTTC. Encoded protein: CASSLSGGGYYGYTF. V is TRBV27 and J is TRBJ1-2; unclear D gene. The CDR3 spans 15 residues. CDR1 is MNHEY and CDR2 is SMNVEV in the germline V gene (reference sequence). Trimming took off 0 bases at V and 3 bases at J, with 11 bases between the two ends.

CDR3 sequence: CASSSRVPRSGNTIYF. CDR3 DNA: TGTGCCAGTAGTTCTCGGGTCCCTCGCTCTGGAAACACCATATATTTT. The chain employs TRBV19 and TRBJ1-3; D is uncertain. Trimming pared 5 bases from V and 0 bases from J, leaving 14 bases between. This CDR3 has 16 residues. Germline V gene sequence: CDR1 LNHDA, CDR2 SQIVND (reference sequence).

The V gene is TRBV4-1, the J gene TRBJ2-3, with 7 bases lining up with TRBD2. Germline trimming cut 1 base from V and 2 bases from J; bases unmatched to any gene: 12. The germline CDR1 and CDR2 sequences are MGHRA and YSYEKL. The length of the CDR3 is 18 residues. As DNA, the CDR3 is TGCGCCAGCAGCCAAGGATCGTATAGCGGGCCACACACAGATACGCAGTATTTT. Residues: CASSQGSYSGPHTDTQYF.

The V and J genes are TRBV19 and TRBJ2-6; D is ambiguous. Trimming took 8 bases from V and 2 from J, leaving 16 bases between them. Germline V gene lookup returns CDR1 LNHDA and CDR2 SQIVND (reference sequence). CDR3 length: 16 residues. The CDR3 spells CASSNGLRTGANVLTF. Written as DNA, the CDR3 is TGTGCCAGTTCAAACGGCCTCAGGACTGGGGCCAACGTCCTGACTTTC.

The chain links TRBV9 to TRBJ1-2, with 10 bases that match TRBD1. The CDR3 length is 16 residues. V gave up 4 bases and J gave up 3 bases; unmatched junction bases: 9. CDR1 and CDR2 from the germline V gene are SGDLS and YYNGEE. CDR3 sequence (DNA): TGTGCCAGCAGCCAGGGGACAGGGGCCGAGTACTATGGCTACACCTTC. As protein: CASSQGTGAEYYGYTF.

This clone was detected only a few times. The chain combines TRBV6-6 with TRBJ1-5; D might be TRBD1 (6 bases). The CDR3 length is 16 residues. Between the trimmed V and J ends, which lost 0 bases and 3 bases, there was a span of 12 bases. Germline V gives CDR1 MNHNY, CDR2 SVGAGI (reference sequence). The CDR3: CASSYSTDRYNQPQHF. The CDR3 DNA is TGTGCCAGCAGTTACTCGACAGACAGGTACAATCAGCCCCAGCATTTT.

The sample holds a few counts of this clone. V gene TRBV5-5 combines with J gene TRBJ1-3, with 7 bases fitting TRBD1. The CDR3 contains 15 residues. V shed 0 bases and J 2 bases; nucleotides not matched to a gene: 2. From germline, CDR1 is SGHKS and CDR2 YYEKEE (reference sequence). CDR3 sequence (DNA): TGTGCCAGCAGCTTGGCTGGGACAGCTGGAAACACCATATATTTT. Amino acid sequence: CASSLAGTAGNTIYF.

The chain has TRBV6-5 and TRBJ1-5; TRBD1 agrees at 9 bases. The CDR3 loop spans 14 amino acids. CDR1 and CDR2 from the germline V gene are MNHEY and SVGAGI. With 4 bases clipped from V and 14 bases from J, the junction kept 12 bases outside the gene matches. The CDR3 reads CASSSTPSGQGKHF. CDR3 sequence (DNA): TGTGCCAGCAGTTCTACGCCCTCAGGACAGGGGAAGCATTTT.

This sequence joins TRBV19 and TRBJ1-4, with no clear D. The CDR3 has 14 amino acids. Germline loops: CDR1 LNHDA, CDR2 SQIVND (reference sequence). With 7 bases removed from V and 0 bases from J, the gap between germline ends came to 9 bases. CDR3 amino acids: CASMEASTNEKLFF. CDR3 coding DNA: TGTGCCAGTATGGAGGCTTCAACTAATGAAAAACTGTTTTTT.